A single sample is the source of the 24 T cell receptor beta chains below, sequenced in a study of CD8 T cells in ankylosing spondylitis. TCRdb reprocessed the 5' RACE reads with MiXCR, giving one entry per CDR3 protein. The table has approximately 250,000 distinct CDR3 sequences, 32% seen once. The sample consisted of blood, either unsorted or a sorted T cell fraction (not recorded which). These receptors all come from a male donor with ankylosing spondylitis or in good health (not recorded which).

CDR3 coding DNA: TGTGCCAGCAGCTTACCCTGGAAGATCCCCCGGGAGCTGTTTTTT. Its translation: CASSLPWKIPRELFF. The V and J genes are TRBV7-2 and TRBJ2-2, with D hard to call. Germline V gene data show CDR1 as SGHTA and CDR2 as FQGNSA. V lost 2 bases to trimming and J lost 9 bases, with 16 bases between them. CDR3 length: 15 amino acids.

There are a few counts of this clonotype. The chain links TRBV10-3 to TRBJ2-3, with D tentatively TRBD1 or TRBD2 (6 bases each). The CDR3 runs 13 residues. Germline CDR1 and CDR2: ENHRY and SYGVKD. V was shortened by 7 bases and J by 5 bases, with 13 bases between the two germline ends. The CDR3 DNA reads as TGTGCCATCAATGGGGGGCCGGAAGATACGCAGTATTTT. It encodes CAINGGPEDTQYF.

The rearrangement links TRBV5-1 to TRBJ2-3, with D possibly matching TRBD1 (5 bases). The V end was cut by 4 bases, the J end by 2 bases, with 11 bases between. Germline-derived CDR1 and CDR2 are SGHRS and YFSETQ. The CDR3 covers 14 residues. The CDR3 reads CASSPDRHTDTQYF. The CDR3 bases are TGCGCCAGCAGCCCCGACAGACACACAGATACGCAGTATTTT.

This rearrangement joins TRBV29-1 to TRBJ2-1; no reliable D call. The V and J ends lost 4 bases and 1 base respectively, with 5 bases between them. The CDR3 extends over 12 amino acids. Germline V lookup: CDR1 SQVTM, CDR2 ANQGSEA. The CDR3 DNA follows: TGCAGCGTTGGTGGGTCCTACAATGAGCAGTTCTTC. Amino acids: CSVGGSYNEQFF.

The genes are TRBV10-3 and TRBJ2-7, with 8 nucleotides matching TRBD1. V gave up 6 bases and J gave up 6 bases; unmatched junction bases: 4. The CDR3 sequence is 12 residues long. Germline CDR1 ENHRY, CDR2 SYGVKD. In DNA form, the CDR3 reads TGTGCCATCAGGAAGACAGGGGCCGAGCAGTACTTC. It is translated as CAIRKTGAEQYF.

This chain connects TRBV12-3 or TRBV12-4 to TRBJ2-3; D uncertain. V shed 2 bases and J shed 3 bases, with 9 bases lying between them. The CDR3 is 14 amino acids. CDR3: CASSLWDGTDTQYF. For the CDR3, the DNA is TGTGCCAGCAGTTTATGGGATGGTACAGATACGCAGTATTTT.

This chain connects TRBV12-3 or TRBV12-4 to TRBJ2-3, with 8 bases aligning to TRBD2. With 6 bases clipped from V and 4 bases from J, the junction kept 9 bases outside the gene matches. The CDR3 is 15 amino acids. CDR3 loop: CASREGVAGSDTQYF. The CDR3 bases are TGTGCCAGCAGGGAGGGGGTAGCGGGGTCAGATACGCAGTATTTT.

The V call is TRBV20-1, the J call TRBJ2-2; D is unresolved. The germline V gene encodes CDR1 DFQATT and CDR2 SNEGSKA (reference sequence). The CDR3 runs to 12 residues. CDR3 nucleotide sequence: TGCACCGGAATAGGGAACACCGGGGAGCTGTTTTTT. It specifies CTGIGNTGELFF.

This clonotype has just a few counts. The chain couples TRBV6-4 to TRBJ2-2; 7 bases line up with TRBD2. This CDR3 spans 15 amino acids. Germline CDR1 is MRHNA and CDR2 is SNTAGT. The trim removed 4 bases at V and 6 bases at J, leaving 8 bases unmatched. The CDR3 DNA reads TGTGCCAGCAGTGCCGGGAGCGGGGCGGCCGGGGAGCTGTTTTTT. Its protein product is CASSAGSGAAGELFF.

This clonotype was observed a few times. The gene calls are TRBV12-3 or TRBV12-4 and TRBJ2-1; D could derive from TRBD1 or TRBD2 (5 bases each). The CDR3 contains 16 residues. The V and J ends lost 6 bases and 2 bases respectively, with 17 bases between them. The CDR3: CASSLGTESPYNEQFF. The CDR3 nucleotides are TGTGCCAGCAGCCTCGGGACGGAGAGTCCCTACAATGAGCAGTTCTTC.

The chain combines TRBV20-1 with TRBJ1-1; the D is unclear. Germline lookup yields CDR1 DFQATT and CDR2 SNEGSKA (reference sequence). V was clipped by 5 bases and J by 1 base, with 11 bases between them. The CDR3 covers 13 residues. CDR3 bases: TGCAGTGCTGCTAGTACAGCGAACACTGAAGCTTTCTTT. It is translated as CSAASTANTEAFF.

The chain is built from TRBV10-1 and TRBJ2-5, with 13 bases identical to TRBD2. The CDR3 length is 16 residues. CDR1 is WNHNN, CDR2 SYGVQD, per germline (reference sequence). V shed 3 bases and J 3 bases; nucleotides not matched to a gene: 4. CDR3 amino acids: CASSDIGLAGEETQYF. The CDR3 DNA reads TGCGCCAGCAGTGATATCGGACTAGCGGGGGAAGAGACCCAGTACTTC.

This sequence joins TRBV3-1 and TRBJ2-5; maybe TRBD2 (6 bases). Trimming cost V 0 bases and J 14 bases, with 16 bases left between them. Germline V gene lookup returns CDR1 LGHDT and CDR2 YNNKEL (reference sequence). This CDR3 is built from 13 residues. The CDR3: CASSQELGRTAYF. Written as DNA, the CDR3 is TGTGCCAGCAGCCAAGAGCTGGGGAGGACCGCTTACTTC.

A few counts support this clonotype. The chain links TRBV20-1 to TRBJ2-7; 8 nucleotides agree with TRBD1. V trimming: 6 bases; J trimming: 3 bases; junction bases outside the gene matches: 7. The germline CDR1 and CDR2 sequences are DFQATT and SNEGSKA (reference sequence). The CDR3 length is 13 residues. The CDR3 DNA sequence: TGCAGTGCCCCAGGGACAGGATACTACGAGCAGTACTTC. This translates into CSAPGTGYYEQYF.

This clonotype was seen a few times. V is TRBV9 and J is TRBJ1-5; no clear D. The CDR3 runs to 13 residues. Between the trimmed V and J ends, which lost 0 bases and 5 bases, there was a span of 6 bases. CDR1 is SGDLS, CDR2 YYNGEE, per germline. This CDR3 is CASSVAGDQPQHF. CDR3 coding DNA: TGTGCCAGCAGCGTAGCCGGGGATCAGCCCCAGCATTTT. The variable domain in full, completed from reference TRBV9 and TRBJ1-5, reads DSGVTQTPKHLITATGQRVTLRCSPRSGDLSVYWYQQSLDQGLQFLIQYYNGEERAKGNILERFSAQQFPDLHSELNLSSLELGDSALYFCASSVAGDQPQHFGDGTRLSIL.

The chain recombines TRBV12-3 or TRBV12-4 with TRBJ2-7; 10 nucleotides agree with TRBD1. The CDR3 is 13 residues long. V lost 1 base, J lost 6 bases, and 0 bases stayed unmatched. CDR3 amino acids: CASSLGTGGEQYF. CDR3 in DNA: TGTGCCAGCAGTTTAGGGACAGGGGGCGAGCAGTACTTC.

The rearrangement links TRBV7-8 to TRBJ2-4; D may correspond to TRBD1 or TRBD2 (5 bases each). Germline V gives CDR1 SGHVS, CDR2 FQNEAQ. This CDR3 is built from 14 residues. The V end lost 5 bases, the J end lost 8 bases, and 16 bases lay between the germline ends. This chain's CDR3 is CASSPSAGTDIQYF. CDR3 coding DNA: TGTGCCAGCAGCCCCTCGGCAGGGACGGACATTCAGTACTTC.

This clonotype was seen only a few times. The DNA for the CDR3 is TGTGCCAGCAGCCTAACCAGGGGGAGGGGCTATGGCTACACCTTC. This encodes CASSLTRGRGYGYTF. V gene TRBV7-2 combines with J gene TRBJ1-2; TRBD1 matches 7 bases. V was pared by 5 bases and J by 4 bases, with 10 bases of the junction left unmatched. The CDR3 has 15 residues. CDR1 is SGHTA, CDR2 FQGNSA, per germline.

This chain joins TRBV29-1 and TRBJ2-3; D is perhaps TRBD2 (5 bases). CDR1 is SQVTM, CDR2 ANQGSEA, per germline. Trimming removed 0 bases from V and 10 bases from J, with 11 bases in between. The CDR3 has 12 amino acids. The CDR3 DNA sequence: TGCAGCGTTGAAGATCGGCTAGCTGCGCAGTATTTT. Translated, it gives CSVEDRLAAQYF.

This clonotype was counted only a few times. The rearrangement uses TRBV4-2 and TRBJ2-5; D gene ambiguous. From germline, CDR1 is LGHNA and CDR2 YNFKEQ. V was shortened by 2 bases and J by 1 base, with 5 bases between the two germline ends. This CDR3 has 13 residues. The CDR3 region is CASSQRLQETQYF. The CDR3, as DNA: TGTGCCAGCAGCCAACGGCTCCAAGAGACCCAGTACTTC.

This clonotype was seen more than once but under ten times. The chain employs TRBV10-3 and TRBJ2-3; 8 positions agree with TRBD2. The CDR3 is 14 amino acids. CDR1 is ENHRY, CDR2 SYGVKD, per germline. J was trimmed by 4 bases and V by 6 bases; bases with no gene match: 6. The CDR3 protein is CAIRRSGGSDTQYF. The CDR3 DNA sequence: TGTGCCATCAGGAGGAGCGGGGGATCAGATACGCAGTATTTT.

This clonotype was seen more than once but under ten times. The chain combines TRBV28 with TRBJ1-2, with no clear D. This CDR3 contains 13 residues. The V and J ends lost 6 bases and 4 bases respectively, with 12 bases between them. Per the germline V gene, CDR1 is MDHEN and CDR2 is SYDVKM. CDR3 coding DNA: TGTGCCAGCAGCCATGATTGGGTCTATGGCTACACCTTC. It codes for CASSHDWVYGYTF.

In its sample, this clonotype was seen a few times. Mismatch with germline at one junction end may stem from a read error. This chain uses TRBV7-7 with TRBJ2-5; 10 bases are a match to TRBD1. In germline, CDR1 is SSHAT, CDR2 FNYEAQ (reference sequence). The CDR3 sequence is 14 residues long. Written as DNA, the CDR3 is TGTGCTAGCAGCTCGGACAGGGGGGGGGAGACCCAGTACTTC. This codes for CASSSDRGGETQYF.

The CDR3 loop reads CASSPSVQVSDTQYF. The CDR3 DNA is TGTGCCAGCAGCCCTAGCGTTCAGGTTTCAGATACGCAGTATTTT. This chain links TRBV7-8 with TRBJ2-3; D is perhaps TRBD2 (6 bases). Trimming shortened V by 5 bases and J by 4 bases, and 16 bases separated the two germline ends. This CDR3 has 15 amino acids. Germline loops: CDR1 SGHVS, CDR2 FQNEAQ.